The 27 T cell receptor beta chains below were found in one sample sequenced in a study of T cells in Graves' hyperthyroidism and ophthalmopathy. Amplification of TCR beta CDR3 regions used RNA as the template. A set of HTBI primers served as the primers for a first-round RT-PCR of the TCR CDR3. TCRdb fed the multiplex PCR reads into MiXCR, producing one record per CDR3 protein. The sample has hundreds of thousands of distinct CDR3 sequences, approximately 25% seen once; the top ten hold about 11%. The material sequenced was blood. The source is a woman aged 25 to 39 with Graves' ophthalmopathy.

This clonotype was recorded many times. This chain joins TRBV5-1 and TRBJ1-2; D gene ambiguous. The V gene lost 0 bases and the J gene lost 4 bases, with 13 bases spanning the gap. The germline V gene encodes CDR1 SGHRS and CDR2 YFSETQ. The length of the CDR3 is 15 residues. The CDR3 is CASSLEGSPGYGYTF. In DNA, the CDR3 is TGCGCCAGCAGCTTGGAGGGCAGCCCGGGCTATGGCTACACCTTC.

This clonotype was recorded at least ten times. This chain uses TRBV6-1 with TRBJ2-7; 8 bases agree with TRBD1. The CDR3 has 17 residues. V dropped 2 bases and J dropped 4; count of bases not matched to a gene: 13. CDR1 MNHNS and CDR2 SASEGT come from the germline V gene. The CDR3 DNA sequence: TGTGCCAGCAGTGAACGGGTTTTCAGGGGGCCACCTTACGAGCAGTACTTC. Amino acids: CASSERVFRGPPYEQYF.

About this clonotype: It may be a read error: a sequence one base away is much more abundant. The V and J genes are TRBV9 and TRBJ1-5; D is uncertain. The CDR3 is 14 residues long. Germline V gene data show CDR1 as SGDLS and CDR2 as YYNGEE. The CDR3 DNA reads TGTGCCAGCAGCGTAGGATCGCGAGGGCAGCCCCTGCATTTT. Translating it yields CASSVGSRGQPLHF.

This clonotype was seen at least ten times. The chain uses TRBV7-3 and TRBJ2-7; 7 bases match TRBD1. The V gene end was trimmed by 5 bases and the J gene end by 3 bases; junction bases not matched to a gene: 16. The length of the CDR3 is 17 residues. Germline V gene data show CDR1 as SGHTA and CDR2 as FQGTGA. The CDR3 loop is CASSQRTGDGVLYEQYF. The DNA for the CDR3 is TGTGCCAGCAGCCAGCGGACAGGCGACGGGGTCCTCTACGAGCAGTACTTC.

Points on this clonotype: This clone may be a read error of a much larger clone one base away. The gene calls are TRBV29-1 and TRBJ1-2; a possible D gene is TRBD1 (6 bases). V was shortened by 6 bases and J by 2 bases, with 13 bases between the two germline ends. The CDR3 is 13 amino acids. Per the germline V gene, CDR1 is SQVTM and CDR2 is ANQGSEA. The CDR3 reads CSVTGTPNYGYTF. CDR3 bases: TGCAGCGTGACCGGGACACCCAACTATGGCTACACCTTC.

At least ten counts were recorded for this clonotype. This sequence joins TRBV10-3 and TRBJ1-1, with TRBD1 identical over 8 bases. The CDR3 runs to 15 residues. J was trimmed by 5 bases and V by 5 bases; bases with no gene match: 10. Germline V lookup: CDR1 ENHRY, CDR2 SYGVKD. The CDR3 coding sequence is TGTGCCATCAGTCCAAGACAGGGGATTCGGACTGAAGCTTTCTTT. It yields the protein CAISPRQGIRTEAFF.

The rearrangement uses TRBV10-3 and TRBJ1-1; D is perhaps TRBD1 (5 bases). Germline CDR1 and CDR2: ENHRY and SYGVKD. The ends were cut back, 10 bases at V and 0 bases at J, with 15 bases in the middle. This CDR3 comprises 14 residues. The CDR3 spells CANWEGLMNTEAFF. The CDR3 nucleotides read TGTGCCAACTGGGAGGGGCTCATGAACACTGAAGCTTTCTTT.

This clonotype was seen a handful of times. This chain links TRBV12-3 or TRBV12-4 with TRBJ1-1; tentative D call: TRBD1 (6 bases). V gave up 1 base and J gave up 10 bases, with 19 bases separating them. This CDR3 spans 15 amino acids. The CDR3 nucleotides read TGTGCCAGCAGTTTAGTGGACAGCCCTTCGGACGGAGCTTTCTTT. Translated: CASSLVDSPSDGAFF.

This clonotype occurred many times. The chain combines TRBV12-3 or TRBV12-4 with TRBJ1-5; 8 positions agree with TRBD1. V lost 7 bases and J lost 4; bases outside the gene matches: 3. There are 13 residues in the CDR3. The CDR3 DNA reads TGTGCCAGCACCCGGGACAGGAATCAGCCCCAGCATTTT. Protein sequence: CASTRDRNQPQHF.

In the case of this clonotype: A much larger clone differs by one base, so this may be a read error. The chain uses TRBV7-2 and TRBJ2-7; D gene uncertain. The CDR3 has 12 residues. Germline CDR1 is SGHTA and CDR2 is FQGNSA. Trimming took off 2 bases at V and 6 bases at J, with 8 bases between the two ends. The CDR3 loop is CASSLLSSEQYF. CDR3 bases: TGTGCCAGCAGCTTACTGTCAAGCGAGCAGTACTTC.

The CDR3 reads CSVLSGASSYEQYF. CDR3 DNA: TGCAGCGTTCTTTCGGGGGCTAGCTCCTACGAGCAGTACTTC. The V and J genes are TRBV29-1 and TRBJ2-7, with D possibly being TRBD1 or TRBD2 (6 bases each). V shed 5 bases and J shed 0 bases, with 14 bases lying between them. The germline CDR1 and CDR2 sequences are SQVTM and ANQGSEA. The CDR3 runs to 14 residues.

This clonotype came up many times. CDR3 sequence reads: CATSRDLGLGGNTIYF. The CDR3 nucleotides read TGTGCCACCAGCAGAGATCTAGGGCTTGGCGGAAACACCATATATTTT. The chain employs TRBV15 and TRBJ1-3; D is uncertain. Germline CDR1 is LNHNV and CDR2 is YYDKDF (reference sequence). Trimming left V 0 bases short and J 4 bases short, with 13 bases between. This CDR3 has 16 residues.

Regarding this clonotype: A much larger clone lies one base from this, so it may be a read error. The CDR3 DNA is TGTGCCAGCAGCCCCGGGGGGCGCCTGAACACCGGGGAGCTGTTTTTT. It yields the protein CASSPGGRLNTGELFF. The chain joins TRBV7-3 to TRBJ2-2; possible D gene TRBD2, 7 bases. This CDR3 spans 16 amino acids. Trimming cost V 5 bases and J 1 base, with 14 bases left between them. Germline values: CDR1 SGHTA, CDR2 FQGTGA.

CDR3 DNA: TGTGCCAGCAGCGCAGGACAGGATGAAGCTTTCTTT. Its translation: CASSAGQDEAFF. V and J are TRBV5-6 and TRBJ1-1; the match to TRBD1 covers 7 bases. CDR3 length: 12 amino acids. Germline assignment: CDR1 SGHDT and CDR2 YYEEEE. The ends lost 4 bases at V and 7 bases at J; junction bases unmatched: 4. Together with reference TRBV5-6 and TRBJ1-1, the CDR3 gives the full variable domain: DAGVTQSPTHLIKTRGQQVTLRCSPKSGHDTVSWYQQALGQGPQFIFQYYEEEERQRGNFPDRFSGHQFPNYSSELNVNALLLGDSALYLCASSAGQDEAFFGQGTRLTVV.

The chain is built from TRBV5-6 and TRBJ2-7, with TRBD2 matching 11 bases. Losses at the gene ends were 4 bases for V and 4 bases for J; bases not matched to a gene: 7. The CDR3 runs 15 residues. The germline V gene has CDR1 SGHDT and CDR2 YYEEEE. Here the CDR3 reads CASSDTSGGPYEQYF. Here the CDR3 DNA reads TGTGCCAGCAGCGACACTAGCGGGGGCCCTTACGAGCAGTACTTC.

The V gene is TRBV2, the J gene TRBJ1-6; D remains unclear. Germline V gives CDR1 SNHLY, CDR2 FYNNEI. The CDR3 has 12 amino acids. V was clipped by 7 bases and J by 9 bases, with 10 bases between them. Here the CDR3 reads CASTDTGSPLHF. The CDR3 nucleotides read TGTGCCAGCACAGACACGGGTTCACCCCTCCACTTT.

This clonotype has at least ten counts. This clone may be a read error of a much larger clone one base away. V usage is TRBV2 and J usage is TRBJ1-2; D not certain. The CDR3 length is 13 residues. The ends were cut back, 3 bases at V and 3 bases at J, with 8 bases in the middle. The V gene's germline CDR1 is SNHLY and CDR2 FYNNEI. The CDR3 DNA reads as TGTGCCAGCAGTGAGGGCGACGACTATGGCTACACCTTC. It translates to CASSEGDDYGYTF.

This clonotype was seen ten or more times. The genes are TRBV7-8 and TRBJ2-5; D gene unclear. Germline V gene data show CDR1 as SGHVS and CDR2 as FQNEAQ. V was trimmed by 1 base and J by 0 bases, leaving 9 bases between them. There are 15 residues in the CDR3. CDR3 in DNA: TGTGCCAGCAGCTTAGAAGGCTGGCACCAAGAGACCCAGTACTTC. It codes for CASSLEGWHQETQYF. The full variable domain, completed using reference TRBV7-8 and TRBJ2-5, is GAGVSQSPRYKVAKRGQDVALRCDPISGHVSLFWYQQALGQGPEFLTYFQNEAQLDKSGLPSDRFFAERPEGSVSTLKIQRTQQEDSAVYLCASSLEGWHQETQYFGPGTRLLVL.

This clonotype came up once. The rearrangement joins TRBV28 to TRBJ2-7, with 8 bases fitting TRBD2. Germline-derived CDR1 and CDR2 are MDHEN and SYDVKM. The CDR3 runs to 13 residues. V lost 6 bases to trimming and J lost 1 base; unmatched junction nucleotides: 2. CDR3 in DNA: TGTGCCAGCAGGGTAGCGGGATCCTACGAGCAGTACTTC. This encodes CASRVAGSYEQYF.

This rearrangement joins TRBV20-1 to TRBJ2-7; the D is unclear. CDR3 length: 13 residues. Germline V lookup: CDR1 DFQATT, CDR2 SNEGSKA (reference sequence). Trimming removed 1 base from V and 0 bases from J, with 7 bases in between. The CDR3 bases are TGCAGTGCTAGAGGGATACCCTCCTACGAGCAGTACTTC. This sequence encodes CSARGIPSYEQYF.

This clonotype was detected only a few times. The V and J genes are TRBV29-1 and TRBJ2-7, with TRBD2 matching over 8 bases. The ends lost 4 bases at V and 1 base at J; junction bases unmatched: 6. Germline lookup yields CDR1 SQVTM and CDR2 ANQGSEA. This CDR3 contains 14 residues. CDR3 DNA sequence: TGCAGCGTTGCGCTAGCGGGTGGTTCCTACGAGCAGTACTTC. It specifies CSVALAGGSYEQYF.

The rearrangement uses TRBV30 and TRBJ1-2; TRBD1 might be the D (5 bases). The germline gives CDR1 GTSNPN, CDR2 SVGIG (reference sequence). V gave up 0 bases and J gave up 6 bases, with 17 bases separating them. CDR3 size: 15 residues. The CDR3 spells CAWSVLFRGEDGYTF. The CDR3 DNA reads as TGTGCCTGGAGTGTACTATTTCGAGGGGAAGATGGCTACACCTTC.

This clonotype was seen only a few times. The chain employs TRBV6-2 or TRBV6-3 and TRBJ2-2; 7 nucleotides align to TRBD2. CDR3 length: 14 amino acids. Germline loops: CDR1 MNHEY, CDR2 SVGEGT. V lost 2 bases, J lost 5 bases, and 2 bases stayed unmatched. DNA of the CDR3: TGTGCCAGCAGTTACGGTAGCGGGACCGGGGAGCTGTTTTTT. Translation gives CASSYGSGTGELFF.

The chain couples TRBV4-1 to TRBJ2-1, with D possibly being TRBD1 (5 bases). The CDR3 length is 16 residues. Germline assignment: CDR1 MGHRA and CDR2 YSYEKL. V lost 0 bases, J lost 0 bases, and 9 bases lay in between. The CDR3 DNA is TGCGCCAGCAGCCAAGATAGGGGTCGCTCCTACAATGAGCAGTTCTTC. Translated, it gives CASSQDRGRSYNEQFF.

At least ten counts were recorded for this clonotype. The rearrangement joins TRBV28 to TRBJ2-7; 8 bases line up with TRBD1. Germline trimming cut 4 bases from V and 4 bases from J; bases unmatched to any gene: 3. Germline V CDR1 and CDR2: MDHEN, SYDVKM. The CDR3 consists of 13 residues. As DNA, the CDR3 is TGTGCCAGCAGTTCCACAGGGGGATACGAGCAGTACTTC. It is translated as CASSSTGGYEQYF.

The chain is built from TRBV6-1 and TRBJ2-6; D is ambiguous. The germline V gene has CDR1 MNHNS and CDR2 SASEGT. CDR3 length equals 15 residues. Trimming stripped 6 bases from V and 1 base from J, with 10 bases between. DNA of the CDR3: TGTGCCAGCAGGGCCGTCCAGTCTGGGGCCAACGTCCTGACTTTC. Amino acids: CASRAVQSGANVLTF.

The gene calls are TRBV28 and TRBJ2-7; 7 bases are a match to TRBD1. Germline-derived CDR1 and CDR2 are MDHEN and SYDVKM. With V trimmed by 5 bases and J by 8 bases, 9 bases remained unmatched. The CDR3 totals 13 residues. The CDR3 nucleotides are TGTGCCAGCAGTCCAGGGGGTGGGTTCCAGCAGTACTTC. Its translation: CASSPGGGFQQYF.